The 27 T cell receptor beta chains below come from one sample, sequenced in a study of cytomegalovirus exposure and HLA in healthy donors. The PCR used 60 Vbeta and 13 Jbeta primers. TCRdb keeps only in-frame clones here, not all; method: immunoSEQ multiplex PCR. The sample contains about 130,000 clones, 82% of which appear only once. Sequencing was done on a sample of PBMCs. These receptors all come from a boy aged 2 to 9 in good health and CMV-seronegative.

In regard to this clone: One end of the junction fails to match germline, which may point to a read error. The V call is TRBV7-7, the J call TRBJ2-5; 14 nucleotides agree with TRBD2. From germline, CDR1 is SSHAT and CDR2 FNYEAQ (reference sequence). The CDR3 loop spans 15 amino acids. Here the CDR3 reads CASSPRTSGRETQYF. Here the CDR3 DNA reads TGTGCTAGCAGCCCCAGGACTAGCGGGAGGGAGACCCAGTACTTC.

This clone has just a few counts. V gene TRBV13 combines with J gene TRBJ2-2; 7 nucleotides match TRBD2. The CDR3 loop spans 17 amino acids. The trim removed 4 bases at V and 0 bases at J, leaving 8 bases unmatched. Germline V gives CDR1 PRHDT, CDR2 FYEKMQ (reference sequence). The CDR3 nucleotides read TGTGCCAGCAGCTCCCCGGCGGGGGAAACGAACACCGGGGAGCTGTTTTTT. Translated, it gives CASSSPAGETNTGELFF.

This clone occurred once. V gene TRBV5-1 combines with J gene TRBJ2-1; 9 nucleotides line up with TRBD2. This CDR3 region has 16 residues. After removal of 0 bases from V and 6 bases from J, the junction contained 7 bases not matched to a gene. CDR1 is SGHRS and CDR2 is YFSETQ in the germline V gene. In DNA, the CDR3 is TGCGCCAGCAGCTTGGTAGCTAGCGGGAAGTTCAATGAGCAGTTCTTC. Translated, it gives CASSLVASGKFNEQFF.

This chain links TRBV11-3 with TRBJ2-5; 8 positions agree with TRBD2. The V gene end was trimmed by 0 bases and the J gene end by 5 bases; junction bases not matched to a gene: 2. The V gene's germline CDR1 is SGHNT and CDR2 YENEEA. The CDR3 is made up of 14 amino acids. CDR3 sequence reads: CASSLEAGDETQYF. CDR3 DNA: TGTGCCAGCAGCTTAGAAGCGGGAGACGAGACCCAGTACTTC.

This sequence joins TRBV6-4 and TRBJ2-3; 11 bases fit TRBD2. Germline V gene lookup returns CDR1 MRHNA and CDR2 SNTAGT. The V gene end was trimmed by 3 bases and the J gene end by 3 bases; junction bases not matched to a gene: 5. This CDR3 contains 16 residues. The CDR3, as DNA: TGTGCCAGCAGTGAATCTGCTAGCGGGGGGACAGATACGCAGTATTTT. It yields the protein CASSESASGGTDTQYF.

The chain employs TRBV4-2 and TRBJ2-1, with TRBD2 matching 10 bases. Losses at the gene ends were 4 bases for V and 4 bases for J; bases not matched to a gene: 16. From germline, CDR1 is LGHNA and CDR2 YNFKEQ. The CDR3 has 19 amino acids. Here the CDR3 reads CASSPPWERGGRTYNEQFF. The CDR3 DNA sequence: TGTGCCAGCAGCCCCCCTTGGGAGCGGGGGGGCCGGACGTACAATGAGCAGTTCTTC.

The chain is built from TRBV6-1 and TRBJ1-4, with TRBD1 identical over 12 bases. This CDR3 spans 16 amino acids. The V segment lost 2 bases and the J segment 7 bases; nucleotides outside the gene matches: 5. Germline V gene sequence: CDR1 MNHNS, CDR2 SASEGT. The CDR3 bases are TGTGCCAGCAGTGAAACCCCGGGACAGGGGGCTGAAAAACTGTTTTTT. Amino acid sequence: CASSETPGQGAEKLFF.

J is TRBJ1-2 and V is TRBV14; no definite D call. Between the trimmed V and J ends, which lost 4 bases and 6 bases, there was a span of 18 bases. CDR3 size: 15 residues. Germline CDR1 and CDR2: SGHDN and FVKESK. CDR3 sequence (DNA): TGTGCCAGCAGCCCGCGGGGAGGGCATTTGAATGGCTACACCTTC. Translating it yields CASSPRGGHLNGYTF.

The rearrangement joins TRBV4-1 to TRBJ2-2; TRBD2 agrees at 7 bases. The V gene end was trimmed by 8 bases and the J gene end by 1 base; junction bases not matched to a gene: 10. This CDR3 comprises 16 residues. CDR1 MGHRA and CDR2 YSYEKL come from the germline V gene. The CDR3: CASSYRLAENTGELFF. The CDR3 nucleotides are TGCGCCAGCTCCTACCGGCTAGCGGAGAACACCGGGGAGCTGTTTTTT.

The V and J genes are TRBV2 and TRBJ2-7; a weak D match, TRBD2 (5 bases). The germline V gene encodes CDR1 SNHLY and CDR2 FYNNEI. This CDR3 is built from 16 residues. V lost 10 bases, J lost 3 bases, and 25 bases lay in between. CDR3 sequence reads: CAIRRDGSSVVYEQYV. CDR3 DNA sequence: TGTGCCATCCGTCGTGATGGGAGTTCGGTCGTCTACGAGCAGTACGTC.

This clone was observed a single time. This chain connects TRBV7-6 to TRBJ1-2; D is undetermined. V was trimmed by 1 base and J by 8 bases, leaving 8 bases between them. The CDR3 runs to 12 residues. Germline-derived CDR1 and CDR2 are SGHVS and FNYEAQ. For the CDR3, the DNA is TGTGCCAGCAGCTTAGGGGAGGGAGGCTACACCTTC. Translating it yields CASSLGEGGYTF.

CDR3 amino acids: CASSPPPTEDTIYF. CDR3 DNA sequence: TGTGCCAGCAGCCCCCCTCCTACTGAGGACACCATATATTTT. The V gene is TRBV13, the J gene TRBJ1-3; D is uncertain. The CDR3 covers 14 residues. Germline V lookup: CDR1 PRHDT, CDR2 FYEKMQ (reference sequence). V gave up 5 bases and J gave up 8 bases, with 16 bases separating them.

V is TRBV18 and J is TRBJ1-2; D gene unclear. CDR3 size: 15 residues. With 0 bases removed from V and 8 bases from J, the gap between germline ends came to 16 bases. Germline assignment: CDR1 KGHSH and CDR2 LQKENI. CDR3 nucleotides: TGTGCCAGCTCACCACCGAGGGCAGCGCTTGGGGGCTACACCTTC. Amino acids: CASSPPRAALGGYTF.

The chain recombines TRBV6-5 with TRBJ2-7, with a possible D match to TRBD2 (5 bases). CDR3 length: 15 amino acids. From germline, CDR1 is MNHEY and CDR2 SVGAGI. V lost 0 bases to trimming and J lost 5 bases, with 14 bases between them. The CDR3 sequence: CASSYSSGNGHEQYF. The CDR3 coding sequence is TGTGCCAGCAGTTACTCTTCGGGAAATGGCCACGAGCAGTACTTC.

The chain has TRBV6-1 and TRBJ2-7; D is ambiguous. Germline CDR1 is MNHNS and CDR2 is SASEGT. This CDR3 is built from 14 residues. V lost 1 base to trimming and J lost 6 bases, with 13 bases between them. This CDR3 reads CASSEDVTGFEQYF. CDR3 coding DNA: TGTGCCAGCAGTGAAGATGTCACCGGGTTCGAGCAGTACTTC.

V is TRBV7-9 and J is TRBJ1-6, with 10 nucleotides matching TRBD1. Losses at the gene ends were 9 bases for V and 2 bases for J; bases not matched to a gene: 13. Germline CDR1 reads SEHNR; CDR2 reads FQNEAQ (reference sequence). This CDR3 is built from 18 residues. The CDR3 loop reads CARLTGGLRFPYNSPLHF. The CDR3 DNA is TGTGCCAGACTGACAGGGGGCCTGAGATTCCCCTATAATTCACCCCTCCACTTT.

The count of this clone is one. The chain has TRBV5-1 and TRBJ2-5; TRBD2 matches at 11 bases. The CDR3 loop spans 16 amino acids. The germline V gene has CDR1 SGHRS and CDR2 YFSETQ. J was trimmed by 3 bases and V by 0 bases; bases with no gene match: 4. The CDR3 bases are TGCGCCAGCAGCTTGGTTGGGACTAGCGGAAAAGAGACCCAGTACTTC. Translating gives CASSLVGTSGKETQYF.

Only a few counts were recorded for this clone. V is TRBV30 and J is TRBJ2-1; the match to TRBD1 covers 12 bases. Germline V gene data show CDR1 as GTSNPN and CDR2 as SVGIG (reference sequence). V dropped 8 bases and J dropped 7; count of bases not matched to a gene: 15. The CDR3 extends over 16 amino acids. In DNA form, the CDR3 reads TGTGCCCGGTCCCGGGTGGGACAGGGGGCCCCGAATGAGCAGTTCTTC. It specifies CARSRVGQGAPNEQFF.

J is TRBJ1-3 and V is TRBV4-1; D is uncertain. V lost 4 bases and J lost 4, with 8 bases in between. This CDR3 has 13 amino acids. The V gene's germline CDR1 is MGHRA and CDR2 YSYEKL. DNA for the CDR3: TGCGCCAGCAGCCCCCTCGTAGGAAACACCATATATTTT. It yields the protein CASSPLVGNTIYF.

Only a few counts were recorded for this clone. V and J are TRBV5-1 and TRBJ2-5, with TRBD1 matching 7 bases. Germline-derived CDR1 and CDR2 are SGHRS and YFSETQ. After removal of 3 bases from V and 3 bases from J, the junction contained 2 bases not matched to a gene. This CDR3 has 13 amino acids. The CDR3 nucleotides read TGCGCCAGCAGCTCGACAGGGAAAGAGACCCAGTACTTC. This codes for CASSSTGKETQYF.

The rearrangement uses TRBV5-6 and TRBJ2-1; 8 nucleotides agree with TRBD2. The germline CDR1 and CDR2 sequences are SGHDT and YYEEEE. The CDR3 length is 13 residues. The junction had 7 bases not matched to a gene; V was cut back by 5 bases and J by 9 bases. CDR3 in amino acids: CASSRPLAGEQFF. CDR3 nucleotides: TGTGCCAGCAGTCGTCCCCTAGCGGGTGAGCAGTTCTTC.

The chain links TRBV4-3 to TRBJ1-5; tentative D call: TRBD1 (6 bases). Germline values: CDR1 LGHNA, CDR2 YSLEER. The CDR3 loop spans 16 amino acids. Trimming left V 0 bases short and J 2 bases short, with 11 bases between. The chain's CDR3 is CASSQDKGHGNQPQHF. CDR3 bases: TGCGCCAGCAGCCAAGATAAGGGACACGGCAATCAGCCCCAGCATTTT.

The gene calls are TRBV19 and TRBJ2-1, with a possible D match to TRBD2 (5 bases). This CDR3 spans 13 amino acids. Deletions cut 3 bases from V and 4 bases from J, with 7 bases between. Germline CDR1 LNHDA, CDR2 SQIVND (reference sequence). CDR3 coding DNA: TGTGCCAGTAGTATTACGGGGTACAATGAGCAGTTCTTC. Residues: CASSITGYNEQFF.

This chain uses TRBV11-3 with TRBJ2-7; TRBD1 aligns across 10 bases. Germline CDR1 SGHNT, CDR2 YENEEA. This CDR3 spans 15 amino acids. Trimming removed 5 bases from V and 4 bases from J; junction bases left unmatched: 8. CDR3 sequence: CASSGGTGAEYEQYF. The CDR3 coding sequence is TGTGCCAGCAGCGGAGGGACAGGGGCGGAATACGAGCAGTACTTC. Drawing the rest from reference TRBV11-3 and TRBJ2-7, the complete variable domain is EAGVVQSPRYKIIEKKQPVAFWCNPISGHNTLYWYLQNLGQGPELLIRYENEEAVDDSQLPKDRFSAERLKGVDSTLKIQPAELGDSAVYLCASSGGTGAEYEQYFGPGTRLTVT.

This sequence joins TRBV6-5 and TRBJ2-6; D is unclear. With 2 bases removed from V and 1 base from J, the gap between germline ends came to 6 bases. The germline V gene has CDR1 MNHEY and CDR2 SVGAGI. CDR3 size: 15 residues. The CDR3 here is CASSYARSGANVLTF. The CDR3 bases are TGTGCCAGCAGTTACGCCAGATCTGGGGCCAACGTCCTGACTTTC.

This clone was observed a single time. The chain carries TRBV27 and TRBJ2-3, with D perhaps matching TRBD1 (6 bases). Per the germline V gene, CDR1 is MNHEY and CDR2 is SMNVEV (reference sequence). The CDR3 contains 16 residues. Trimming cost V 2 bases and J 0 bases, with 12 bases left between them. The CDR3 reads CASSLGQKTSTDTQYF. The DNA of the CDR3 is TGTGCCAGCAGTTTAGGACAGAAAACTAGCACAGATACGCAGTATTTT.

This clone turned up a few times. This sequence joins TRBV6-4 and TRBJ2-6; D is unclear. With 0 bases removed from V and 3 bases from J, the gap between germline ends came to 9 bases. From germline, CDR1 is MRHNA and CDR2 SNTAGT. The CDR3 is 16 residues long. Written as DNA, the CDR3 is TGTGCCAGCAGTGACTCGAGCCACGGTGGGGCCAACGTCCTGACTTTC. It encodes CASSDSSHGGANVLTF.